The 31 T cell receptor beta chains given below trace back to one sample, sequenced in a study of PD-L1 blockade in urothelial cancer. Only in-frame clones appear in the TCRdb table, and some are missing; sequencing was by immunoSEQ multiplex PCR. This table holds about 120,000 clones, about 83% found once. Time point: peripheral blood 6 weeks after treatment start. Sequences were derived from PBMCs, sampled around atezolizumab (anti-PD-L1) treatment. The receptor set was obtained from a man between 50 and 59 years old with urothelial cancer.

The CDR3 region has the DNA TGTGCCAGCTCACCACCCTTGAACCCCCGGCGGGTCTATGGCTACACCTTC. This codes for CASSPPLNPRRVYGYTF. The chain carries TRBV18 and TRBJ1-2; no definite D call. The germline V gene encodes CDR1 KGHSH and CDR2 LQKENI. V shed 0 bases and J shed 4 bases, with 18 bases lying between them. This CDR3 has 17 amino acids.

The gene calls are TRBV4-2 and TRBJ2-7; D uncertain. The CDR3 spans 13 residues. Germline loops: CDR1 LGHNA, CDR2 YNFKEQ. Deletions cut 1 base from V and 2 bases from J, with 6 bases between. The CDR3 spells CASSQAGTYEQYF. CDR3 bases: TGTGCCAGCAGCCAAGCTGGCACCTACGAGCAGTACTTC.

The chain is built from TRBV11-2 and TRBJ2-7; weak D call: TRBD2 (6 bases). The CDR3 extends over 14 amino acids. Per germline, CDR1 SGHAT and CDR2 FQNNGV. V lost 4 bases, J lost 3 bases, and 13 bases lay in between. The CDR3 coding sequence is TGTGCCAGCAGCTGGGGCGAGGGAGGCTACGAGCAGTACTTC. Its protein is CASSWGEGGYEQYF.

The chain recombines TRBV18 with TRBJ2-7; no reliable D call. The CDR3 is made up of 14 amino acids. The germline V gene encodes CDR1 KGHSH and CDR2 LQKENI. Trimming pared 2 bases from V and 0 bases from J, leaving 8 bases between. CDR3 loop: CASSPNQVSYEQYF. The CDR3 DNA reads TGTGCCAGCTCACCAAACCAGGTCTCCTACGAGCAGTACTTC.

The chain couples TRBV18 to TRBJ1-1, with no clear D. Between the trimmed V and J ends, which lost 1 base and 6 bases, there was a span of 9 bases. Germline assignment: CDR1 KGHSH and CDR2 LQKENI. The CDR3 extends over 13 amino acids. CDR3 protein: CASSPHLEAEAFF. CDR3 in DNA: TGTGCCAGCTCACCACACCTCGAGGCTGAAGCTTTCTTT.

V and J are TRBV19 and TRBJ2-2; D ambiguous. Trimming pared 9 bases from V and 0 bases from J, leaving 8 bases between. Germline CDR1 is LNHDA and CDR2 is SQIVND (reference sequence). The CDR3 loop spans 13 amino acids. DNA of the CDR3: TGTGCCAGCGGCCGGGCGAACACCGGGGAGCTGTTTTTT. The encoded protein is CASGRANTGELFF.

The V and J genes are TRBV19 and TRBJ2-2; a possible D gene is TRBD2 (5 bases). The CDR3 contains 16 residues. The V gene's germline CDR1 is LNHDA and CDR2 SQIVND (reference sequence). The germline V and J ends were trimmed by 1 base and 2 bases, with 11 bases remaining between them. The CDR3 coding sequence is TGTGCCAGTAGTATAGTAGTCCGGGGAAACACCGGGGAGCTGTTTTTT. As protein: CASSIVVRGNTGELFF.

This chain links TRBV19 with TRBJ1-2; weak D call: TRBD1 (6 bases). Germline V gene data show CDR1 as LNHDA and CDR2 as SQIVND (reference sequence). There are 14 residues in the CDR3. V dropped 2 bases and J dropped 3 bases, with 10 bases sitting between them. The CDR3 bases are TGTGCCAGTAGTATATCAGGGGCGGACTATGGCTACACCTTC. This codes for CASSISGADYGYTF.

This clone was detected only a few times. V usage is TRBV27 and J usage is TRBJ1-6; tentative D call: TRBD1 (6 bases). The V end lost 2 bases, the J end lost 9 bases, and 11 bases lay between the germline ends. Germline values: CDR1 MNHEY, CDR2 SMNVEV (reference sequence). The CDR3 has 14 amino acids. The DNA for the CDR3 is TGTGCCAGCAGTTTAAGGGGGATGGGTTCACCCCTCCACTTT. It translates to CASSLRGMGSPLHF.

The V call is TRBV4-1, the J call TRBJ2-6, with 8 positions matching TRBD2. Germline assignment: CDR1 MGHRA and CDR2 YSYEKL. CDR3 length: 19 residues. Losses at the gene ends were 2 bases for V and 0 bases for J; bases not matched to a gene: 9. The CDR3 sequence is CASSQFPAGVGSGANVLTF. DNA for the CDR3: TGCGCCAGCAGCCAATTTCCAGCGGGAGTAGGCTCTGGGGCCAACGTCCTGACTTTC.

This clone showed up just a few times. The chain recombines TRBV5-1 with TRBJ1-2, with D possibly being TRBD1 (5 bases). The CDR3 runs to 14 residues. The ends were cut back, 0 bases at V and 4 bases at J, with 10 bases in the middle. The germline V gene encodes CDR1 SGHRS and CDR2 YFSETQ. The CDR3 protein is CASSLEGRAYGYTF. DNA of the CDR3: TGCGCCAGCAGCTTGGAGGGCAGGGCCTATGGCTACACCTTC.

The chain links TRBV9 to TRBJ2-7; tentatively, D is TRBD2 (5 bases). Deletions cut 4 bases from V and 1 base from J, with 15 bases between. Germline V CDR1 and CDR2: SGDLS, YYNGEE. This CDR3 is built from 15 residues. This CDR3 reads CASSPSGSASYEQYF. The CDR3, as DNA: TGTGCCAGCAGCCCGTCGGGTAGCGCTTCCTACGAGCAGTACTTC.

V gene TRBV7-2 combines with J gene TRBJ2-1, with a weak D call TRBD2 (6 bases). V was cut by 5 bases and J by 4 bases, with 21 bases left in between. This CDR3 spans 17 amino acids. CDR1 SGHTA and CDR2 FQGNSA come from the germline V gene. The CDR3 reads CASSARLEGGRYNEQFF. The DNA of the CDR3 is TGTGCCAGCAGCGCCCGACTGGAGGGAGGCCGATACAATGAGCAGTTCTTC.

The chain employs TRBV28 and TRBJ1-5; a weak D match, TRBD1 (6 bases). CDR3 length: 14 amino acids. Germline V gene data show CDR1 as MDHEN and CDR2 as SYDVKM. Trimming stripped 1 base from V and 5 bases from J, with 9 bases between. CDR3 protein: CASSLSGDHQPQHF. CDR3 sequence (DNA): TGTGCCAGCAGTTTATCAGGGGACCATCAGCCCCAGCATTTT.

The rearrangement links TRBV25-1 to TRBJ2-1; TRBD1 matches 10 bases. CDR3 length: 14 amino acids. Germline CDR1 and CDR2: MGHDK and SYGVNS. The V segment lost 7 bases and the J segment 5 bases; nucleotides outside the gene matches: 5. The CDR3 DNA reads TGTGCCAGCACCTCGGGACAGGGGCACAATGAGCAGTTCTTC. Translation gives CASTSGQGHNEQFF.

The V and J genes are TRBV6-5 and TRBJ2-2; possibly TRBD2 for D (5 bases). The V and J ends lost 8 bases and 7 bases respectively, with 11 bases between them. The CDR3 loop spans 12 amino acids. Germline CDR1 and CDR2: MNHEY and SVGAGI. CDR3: CASSPRGGELFF. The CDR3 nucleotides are TGTGCCAGCTCCCCCCGGGGCGGGGAGCTGTTTTTT.

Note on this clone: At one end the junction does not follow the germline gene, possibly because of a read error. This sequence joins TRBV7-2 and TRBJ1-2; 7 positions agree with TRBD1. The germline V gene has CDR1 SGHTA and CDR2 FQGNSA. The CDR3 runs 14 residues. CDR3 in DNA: TGTGCCAGCAGCCCGGCCCCAGCGACAGGGCCCCAGGGCTTC. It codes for CASSPAPATGPQGF. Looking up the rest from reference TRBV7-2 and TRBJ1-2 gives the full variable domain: GAGVSQSPSNKVTEKGKDVELRCDPISGHTALYWYRQSLGQGLEFLIYFQGNSAPDKSGLPSDRFSAERTGGSVSTLTIQRTQQEDSAVYLCASSPAPATGPQGFGSGTRLTVV.

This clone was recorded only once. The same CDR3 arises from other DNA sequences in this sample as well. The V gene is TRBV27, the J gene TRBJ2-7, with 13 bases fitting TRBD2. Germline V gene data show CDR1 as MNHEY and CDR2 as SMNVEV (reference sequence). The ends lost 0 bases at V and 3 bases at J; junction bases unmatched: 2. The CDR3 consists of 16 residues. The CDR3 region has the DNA TGTGCCAGCAGTTTATCGGGACTAGCGGGGATCTACGAGCAGTACTTC. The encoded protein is CASSLSGLAGIYEQYF.

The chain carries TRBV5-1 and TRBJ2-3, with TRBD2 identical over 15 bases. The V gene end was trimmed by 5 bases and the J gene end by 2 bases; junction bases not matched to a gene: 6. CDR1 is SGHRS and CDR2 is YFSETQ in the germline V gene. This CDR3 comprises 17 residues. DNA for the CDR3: TGCGCCAGCAGACCAGGACTAGCGGGAGGGGACACAGATACGCAGTATTTT. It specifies CASRPGLAGGDTDTQYF.

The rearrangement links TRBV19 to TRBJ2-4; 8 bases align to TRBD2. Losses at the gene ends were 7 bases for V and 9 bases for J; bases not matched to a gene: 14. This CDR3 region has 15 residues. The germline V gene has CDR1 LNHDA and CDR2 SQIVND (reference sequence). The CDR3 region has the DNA TGTGCCAGTACTAAAGGCCAGCGGGAGAGGAGCATTCAGTACTTC. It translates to CASTKGQRERSIQYF.

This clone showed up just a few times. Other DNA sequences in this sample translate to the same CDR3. CDR3 nucleotide sequence: TGCGCCAGCAGCTTGGACAGGGGGATCTACGAGCAGTACTTC. This encodes CASSLDRGIYEQYF. V is TRBV5-1 and J is TRBJ2-7; 8 bases match TRBD1. This CDR3 has 14 amino acids. Trimming took 0 bases from V and 3 from J; bases not matched to a gene: 2. Germline V CDR1 and CDR2: SGHRS, YFSETQ.

The CDR3 bases are TGTGCCAGCAGCTTGTTCAACAGACTGAACACTGAAGCTTTCTTT. Translated: CASSLFNRLNTEAFF. The chain combines TRBV5-6 with TRBJ1-1; D gene ambiguous. Trimming left V 1 base short and J 0 bases short, with 10 bases between. Per the germline V gene, CDR1 is SGHDT and CDR2 is YYEEEE. This CDR3 region has 15 residues.

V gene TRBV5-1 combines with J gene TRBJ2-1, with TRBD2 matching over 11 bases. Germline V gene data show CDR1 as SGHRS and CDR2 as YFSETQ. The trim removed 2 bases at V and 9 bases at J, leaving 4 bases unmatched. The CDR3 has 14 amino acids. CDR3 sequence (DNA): TGCGCCAGCAGCTTCCTAGCGGGAGGCTCTGAGCAGTTCTTC. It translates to CASSFLAGGSEQFF.

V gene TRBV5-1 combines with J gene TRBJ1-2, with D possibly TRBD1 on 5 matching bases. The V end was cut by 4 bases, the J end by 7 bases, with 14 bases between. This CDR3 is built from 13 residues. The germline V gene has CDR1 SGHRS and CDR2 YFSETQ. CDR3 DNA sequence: TGCGCCAGCAGCCCCAAAGGGGAGGCTGGCTACACCTTC. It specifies CASSPKGEAGYTF.

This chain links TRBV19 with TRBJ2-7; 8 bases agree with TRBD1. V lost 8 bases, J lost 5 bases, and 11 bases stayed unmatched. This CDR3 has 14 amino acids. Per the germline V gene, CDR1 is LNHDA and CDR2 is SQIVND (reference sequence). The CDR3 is CASRLRQGPDEQYF. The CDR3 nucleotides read TGTGCCAGTCGCCTTCGACAGGGGCCAGACGAGCAGTACTTC.

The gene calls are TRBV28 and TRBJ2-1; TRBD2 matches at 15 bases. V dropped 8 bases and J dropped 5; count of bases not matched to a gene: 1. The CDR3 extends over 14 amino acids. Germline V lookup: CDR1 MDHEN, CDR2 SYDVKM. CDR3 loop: CASGTSGGNNEQFF. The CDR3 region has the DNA TGTGCCAGCGGGACTAGCGGGGGGAACAATGAGCAGTTCTTC.

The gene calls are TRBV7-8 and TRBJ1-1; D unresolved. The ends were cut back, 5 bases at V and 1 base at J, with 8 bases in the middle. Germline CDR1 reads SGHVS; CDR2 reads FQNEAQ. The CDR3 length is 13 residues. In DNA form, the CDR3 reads TGTGCCAGCAGCGCGGCAGCGAACACTGAAGCTTTCTTT. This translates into CASSAAANTEAFF.

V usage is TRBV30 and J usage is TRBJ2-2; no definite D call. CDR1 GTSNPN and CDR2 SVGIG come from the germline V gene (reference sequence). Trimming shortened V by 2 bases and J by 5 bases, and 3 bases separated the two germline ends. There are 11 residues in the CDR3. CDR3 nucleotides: TGTGCCTGGAGTCGGACCGGGGAGCTGTTTTTT. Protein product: CAWSRTGELFF.

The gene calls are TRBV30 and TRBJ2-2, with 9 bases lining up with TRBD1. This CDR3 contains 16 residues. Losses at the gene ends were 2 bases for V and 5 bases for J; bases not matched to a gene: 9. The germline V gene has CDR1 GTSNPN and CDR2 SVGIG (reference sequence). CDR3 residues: CAWSLGQGSGTGELFF. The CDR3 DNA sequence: TGTGCCTGGAGTCTGGGACAGGGTTCTGGTACCGGGGAGCTGTTTTTT.

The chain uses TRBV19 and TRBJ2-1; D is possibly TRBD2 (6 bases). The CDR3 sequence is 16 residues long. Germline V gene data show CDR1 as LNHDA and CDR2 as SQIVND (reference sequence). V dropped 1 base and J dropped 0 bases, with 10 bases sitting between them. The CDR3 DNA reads TGTGCCAGTAGTATAGTACTAGCAGGCTCCTACAATGAGCAGTTCTTC. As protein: CASSIVLAGSYNEQFF. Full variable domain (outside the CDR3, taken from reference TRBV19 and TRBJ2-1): DGGITQSPKYLFRKEGQNVTLSCEQNLNHDAMYWYRQDPGQGLRLIYYSQIVNDFQKGDIAEGYSVSREKKESFPLTVTSAQKNPTAFYLCASSIVLAGSYNEQFFGPGTRLTVL.

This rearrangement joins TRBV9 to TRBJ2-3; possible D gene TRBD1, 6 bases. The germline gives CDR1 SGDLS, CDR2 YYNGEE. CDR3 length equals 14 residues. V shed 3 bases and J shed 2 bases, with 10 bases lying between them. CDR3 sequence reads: CASSAGHDTDTQYF. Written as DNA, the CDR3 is TGTGCCAGCAGCGCGGGACATGACACAGATACGCAGTATTTT.